This TCR beta chain was identified in a study of blood T cell repertoires in COVID-19. Overall study context: Nucleic acid was either cDNA or gDNA, and it came from T cells, B-cell-depleted T cells, or PBMCs.

This table comes from immunoSEQ multiplex PCR, and its TCRdb copy is limited to in-frame clones, with some not included. The sample consists of approximately 210,000 clones, around 81% of them appearing once. Participants, roughly 18 to 100 years old, spanned fewer than 30 US areas. Clinical history as reported by participants underpinned cohort assignment. The CDR3 has 13 amino acids. The germline gives CDR1 MDHEN, CDR2 SYDVKM. Deletions cut 5 bases from V and 6 bases from J, with 8 bases between. Sequenced: PBMCs or T cells enriched from blood (not recorded which). The chain joins TRBV28 to TRBJ1-6, with unresolved D. The sequence was collected from a woman aged 45 to 65 with acute COVID-19. CDR3 protein: CASSPPFNSPLHF. The CDR3 DNA reads TGTGCCAGCAGTCCCCCTTTTAATTCACCCCTCCACTTT.